This T cell receptor (beta chain) was profiled in a study of CD8 T cells in ankylosing spondylitis. Study results and limitations: Made up of about eight highly homologous variants, a TCR beta motif appeared characteristic of ankylosing spondylitis blood. Prior literature has documented some motif variants in synovial fluid and blood from reactive arthritis. The study looked at matched synovial fluid samples from ankylosing spondylitis patients. Disease-linked clones were reported to be significantly enriched there.

Germline loops: CDR1 KGHSH, CDR2 LQKENI. V dropped 3 bases and J dropped 4; count of bases not matched to a gene: 3. The CDR3 length is 15 residues. A few counts support this clonotype. No antigen is known for it. TCR beta libraries were made by quantitative 5'-RACE with molecular barcodes. TCRdb processed the 5' RACE reads anew with MiXCR; each CDR3 protein has one entry. The data hold a few hundred thousand distinct CDR3 sequences, with 17% observed a single time. J is TRBJ1-4 and V is TRBV18, with 9 bases identical to TRBD1. Material: blood, either unsorted or a sorted T cell fraction (not recorded which). The receptor comes from a male donor with ankylosing spondylitis. For the CDR3, the DNA is TGTGCCAGCTCACCGATGACAGGGGGTAATGAAAAACTGTTTTTT. Protein product: CASSPMTGGNEKLFF.